This T cell receptor (beta chain) was identified in a study of Graves' ophthalmopathy and Graves' hyperthyroidism listed by TCRdb under 2018. For the wider study: Hyperthyroidism was considered stable if no progression to ophthalmopathy occurred within 18 months of follow-up. The study used TCR beta repertoire signatures to distinguish Graves' ophthalmopathy from Graves' hyperthyroidism and to predict progression to ophthalmopathy. In total, 135 blood samples were TCR-sequenced: some 43 ophthalmopathy, 75 hyperthyroidism and some 17 hyperthyroidism-to-ophthalmopathy patients. To explore V-J signatures that distinguish ophthalmopathy from hyperthyroidism, a discovery set of about a hundred patients was enrolled, made up of 43 with ophthalmopathy and roughly 55 with stable hyperthyroidism. An independent validation cohort comprised around 19 hyperthyroidism patients and around 16 patients who later progressed from hyperthyroidism to ophthalmopathy. In a handful of hyperthyroidism patients, the T-cell repertoire of thyroid tissue was compared with the T-cell repertoire of blood. Following sampling, methimazole starting at 30 mg daily was administered to hyperthyroidism patients, and high-dose intravenous methylprednisolone was administered to ophthalmopathy patients.

This clonotype came up a few times. The specificity of this receptor is unknown. There are no base qualities to consult, and no much larger clone falls within one base. What the research found in general, with its limitations: Most expanded thyroid clonotypes with frequency above 0.001 were also detected in blood, suggesting blood repertoires may reflect the thyroid immune response. In validation, the model predicted ophthalmopathy progression with 70.59% sensitivity and around 72% specificity; roughly 11 predicted patients were CT-confirmed with GO in a median of roughly 6.8 months. The 13-signature model separated ophthalmopathy from stable hyperthyroidism with roughly 88% sensitivity and approximately 83% specificity in cross-validation, and 80%/75% in the test set. Sample size was not predetermined statistically, and investigators were not blinded to group allocation.

Hyperthyroidism patients were newly diagnosed, with disease duration under 2 months, and aged 18 to 65 years. Patients with other autoimmune diseases, uncontrolled infections, pregnancy or lactation were excluded. Clinical symptoms, serum thyroxine, TRAb, thyroid ultrasound and orbital computed tomography formed the basis of the diagnosis. Total RNA was extracted using Trizol reagent, and RNA quality was checked on an Agilent 2100 Bioanalyzer. CDR1 and CDR2, per the germline V gene (reference sequence), are LNHDA and SQIVND. Trimming costs V 6 bases and J 4 bases, and their ends lie 16 bases apart. The CDR3 contains 15 residues, cysteine and phenylalanine counted. Just CDR3 DNA is preserved here, 45 bases in frame from base 1. TCR beta CDR3 regions were amplified from RNA transcripts for repertoire sequencing. The first round was an RT-PCR using HTBI primers with the Qiagen OneStep RT-PCR kit, and this first round was followed by a second-round multiplex PCR, then size selection and purification. Libraries were sequenced on an Illumina HiSeq2000 using paired-end 100 bp reads. Per the source publication's procedure: SOAPnuke was used to process the reads, removing any read that contained adapters or uncalled bases, had a mean Phred below 15, or lacked an exact match to the constant primer or identifier. COPE v1.2.5 was used to merge high-quality paired reads. Each unique nucleotide sequence was defined as a clonotype, and clonotypes were aligned to IMGT TRB V, D and J references with MiTCR v1.1. The analysis was limited to V-J combinations with a frequency above 0.0001, which together covered 99.2% of the repertoires. For each V-J combination, a TCR clonal expansion and chaos score was defined as the ratio of F50 clonal expansion to chaos observed in the TCRdist matrix. Welch's t-statistics and random forest were used to reduce features to 13 V-J combinations, which were fed into a naive Bayes classifier. The Morisita-Horn index was used to measure how similar the thyroid and blood repertoires were. Using fastp trimming at Q25 and MiXCR clonotype assembly, TCRdb reanalyzed the public sequencing data and kept in-frame beta chains. Each CDR3 protein gets just one entry, which takes the most common genes and DNA from the rows behind it. These V and J calls originate from TCRdb's pipeline instead of the authors' own analysis. Counted in this sample were over a million distinct CDR3 sequences; roughly two fifths of them appeared once. The ten most abundant clones make up 11% of the sample.

This TCR was recovered from an adult man with Graves' hyperthyroidism. The V and J genes are TRBV19 and TRBJ1-5; the D gene is not confidently resolved. Sequencing used peripheral blood or thyroid tissue (not recorded which). The nucleotide sequence is TGTGCCAGTAGCCTTGCCCGTAGGAGAAATCAGCCCCAGCATTTT. Translated, it reads CASSLARRRNQPQHF.